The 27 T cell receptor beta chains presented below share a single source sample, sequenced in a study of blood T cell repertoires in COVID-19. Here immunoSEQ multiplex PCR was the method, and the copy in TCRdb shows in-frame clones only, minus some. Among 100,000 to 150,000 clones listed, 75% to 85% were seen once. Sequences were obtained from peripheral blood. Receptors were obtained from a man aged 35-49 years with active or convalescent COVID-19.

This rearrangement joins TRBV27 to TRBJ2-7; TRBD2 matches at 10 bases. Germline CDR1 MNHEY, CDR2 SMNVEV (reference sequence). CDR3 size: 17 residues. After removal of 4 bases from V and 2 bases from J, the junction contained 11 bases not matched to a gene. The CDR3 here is CASSWSGRAETPYEQYF. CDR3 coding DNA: TGTGCCAGCAGTTGGAGCGGGAGGGCCGAAACCCCCTACGAGCAGTACTTC.

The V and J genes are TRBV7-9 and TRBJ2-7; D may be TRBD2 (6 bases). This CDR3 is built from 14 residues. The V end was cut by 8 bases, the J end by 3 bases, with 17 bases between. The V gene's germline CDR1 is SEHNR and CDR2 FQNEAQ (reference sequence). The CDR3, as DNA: TGTGCCAGCGCCCGGGGGACTGATAGCTACGAGCAGTACTTC. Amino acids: CASARGTDSYEQYF.

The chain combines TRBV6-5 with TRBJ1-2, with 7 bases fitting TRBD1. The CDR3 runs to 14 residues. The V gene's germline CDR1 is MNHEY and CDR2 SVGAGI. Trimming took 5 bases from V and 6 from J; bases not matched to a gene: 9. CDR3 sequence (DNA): TGTGCCAGCAGTCGAGACAGGGAAAGAAATGGCTACACCTTC. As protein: CASSRDRERNGYTF.

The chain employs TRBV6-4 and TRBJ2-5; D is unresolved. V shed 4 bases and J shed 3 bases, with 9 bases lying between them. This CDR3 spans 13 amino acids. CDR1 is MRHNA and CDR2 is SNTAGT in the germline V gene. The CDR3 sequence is CASSAHSEETQYF. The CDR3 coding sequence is TGTGCCAGCAGTGCGCATAGTGAAGAGACCCAGTACTTC.

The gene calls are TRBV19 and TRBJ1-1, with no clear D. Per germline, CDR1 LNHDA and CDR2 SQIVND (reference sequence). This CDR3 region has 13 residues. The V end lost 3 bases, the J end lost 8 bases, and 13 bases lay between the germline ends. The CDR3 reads CASSMSVGFEAFF. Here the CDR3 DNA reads TGTGCCAGTAGTATGTCTGTCGGGTTCGAAGCTTTCTTT.

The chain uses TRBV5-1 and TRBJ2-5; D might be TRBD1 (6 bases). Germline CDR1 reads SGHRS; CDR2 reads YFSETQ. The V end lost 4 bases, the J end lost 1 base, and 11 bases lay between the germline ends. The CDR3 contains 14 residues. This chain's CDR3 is CASSPGQSQETQYF. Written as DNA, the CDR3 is TGCGCCAGCAGCCCCGGACAGAGCCAAGAGACCCAGTACTTC.

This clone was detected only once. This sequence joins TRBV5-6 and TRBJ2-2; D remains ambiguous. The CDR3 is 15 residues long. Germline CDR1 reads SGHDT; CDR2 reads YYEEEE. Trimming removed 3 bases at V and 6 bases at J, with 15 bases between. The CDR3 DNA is TGTGCCAGCAGCTCTGCCCCCCAGGTACCCGGGGAGCTGTTTTTT. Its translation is CASSSAPQVPGELFF.

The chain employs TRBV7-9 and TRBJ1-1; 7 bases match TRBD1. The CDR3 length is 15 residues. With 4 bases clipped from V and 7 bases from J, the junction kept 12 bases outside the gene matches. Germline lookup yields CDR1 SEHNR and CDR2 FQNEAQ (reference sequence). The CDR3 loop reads CASSSSGTAKNEAFF. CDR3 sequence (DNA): TGTGCCAGCAGCTCCTCGGGGACAGCAAAGAATGAAGCTTTCTTT.

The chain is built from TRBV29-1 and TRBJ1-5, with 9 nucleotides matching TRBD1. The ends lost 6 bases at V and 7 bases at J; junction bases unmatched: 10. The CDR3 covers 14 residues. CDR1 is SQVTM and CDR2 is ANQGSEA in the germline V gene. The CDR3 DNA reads TGCAGCGTCGCCTACTCGGACAGGGGACAGCCCCAGCATTTT. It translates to CSVAYSDRGQPQHF.

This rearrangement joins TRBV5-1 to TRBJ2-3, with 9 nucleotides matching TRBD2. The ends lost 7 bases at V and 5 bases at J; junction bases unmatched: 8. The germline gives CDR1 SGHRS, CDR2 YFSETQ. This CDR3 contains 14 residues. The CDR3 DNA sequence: TGCGCCAGCCTCCCGGGACTAGCACAAGATACGCAGTATTTT. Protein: CASLPGLAQDTQYF.

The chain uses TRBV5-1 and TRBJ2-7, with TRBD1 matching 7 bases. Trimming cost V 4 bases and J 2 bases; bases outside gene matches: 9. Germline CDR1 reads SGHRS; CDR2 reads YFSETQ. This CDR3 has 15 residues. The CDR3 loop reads CASSTTWTGAYEQYF. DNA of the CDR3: TGCGCCAGCAGCACAACTTGGACAGGAGCCTACGAGCAGTACTTC.

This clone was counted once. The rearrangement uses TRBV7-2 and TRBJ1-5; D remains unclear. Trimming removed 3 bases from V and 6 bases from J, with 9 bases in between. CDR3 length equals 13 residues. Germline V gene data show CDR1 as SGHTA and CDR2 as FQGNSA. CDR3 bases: TGTGCCAGCAGCTTGTCAATAGCTCAGCCCCAGCATTTT. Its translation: CASSLSIAQPQHF.

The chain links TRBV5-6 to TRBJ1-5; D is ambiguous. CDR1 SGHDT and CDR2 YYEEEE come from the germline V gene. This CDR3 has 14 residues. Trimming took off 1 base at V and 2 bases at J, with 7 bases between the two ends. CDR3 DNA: TGTGCCAGCAGCTTGATGGGAGGCAATCAGCCCCAGCATTTT. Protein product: CASSLMGGNQPQHF. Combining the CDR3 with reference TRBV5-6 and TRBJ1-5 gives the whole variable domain DAGVTQSPTHLIKTRGQQVTLRCSPKSGHDTVSWYQQALGQGPQFIFQYYEEEERQRGNFPDRFSGHQFPNYSSELNVNALLLGDSALYLCASSLMGGNQPQHFGDGTRLSIL.

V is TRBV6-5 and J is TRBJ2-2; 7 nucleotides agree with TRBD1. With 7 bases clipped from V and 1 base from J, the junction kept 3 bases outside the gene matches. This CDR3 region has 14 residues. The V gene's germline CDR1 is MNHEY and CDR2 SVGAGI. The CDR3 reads CASNRQGNTGELFF. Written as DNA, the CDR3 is TGTGCCAGCAATAGACAGGGGAACACCGGGGAGCTGTTTTTT.

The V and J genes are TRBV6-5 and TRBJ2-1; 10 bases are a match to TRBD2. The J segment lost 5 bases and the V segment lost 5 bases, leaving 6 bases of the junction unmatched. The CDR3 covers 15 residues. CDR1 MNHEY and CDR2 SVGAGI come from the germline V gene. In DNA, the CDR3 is TGTGCCAGCAGTACAAGCGGGGGGGCCCACAATGAGCAGTTCTTC. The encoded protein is CASSTSGGAHNEQFF.

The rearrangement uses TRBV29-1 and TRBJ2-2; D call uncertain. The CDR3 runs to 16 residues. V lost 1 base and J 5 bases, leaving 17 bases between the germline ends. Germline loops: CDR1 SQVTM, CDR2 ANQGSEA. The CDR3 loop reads CSVEVGDLVLTGELFF. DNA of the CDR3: TGCAGCGTTGAAGTAGGAGACCTTGTATTGACCGGGGAGCTGTTTTTT.

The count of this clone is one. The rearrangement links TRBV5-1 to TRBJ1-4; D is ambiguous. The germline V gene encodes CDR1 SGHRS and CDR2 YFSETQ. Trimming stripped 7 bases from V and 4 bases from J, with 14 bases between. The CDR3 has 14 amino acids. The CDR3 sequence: CASGPGWGNEKLFF. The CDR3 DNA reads TGCGCCAGCGGACCGGGATGGGGTAATGAAAAACTGTTTTTT. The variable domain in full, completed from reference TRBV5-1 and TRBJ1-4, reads KAGVTQTPRYLIKTRGQQVTLSCSPISGHRSVSWYQQTPGQGLQFLFEYFSETQRNKGNFPGRFSGRQFSNSRSEMNVSTLELGDSALYLCASGPGWGNEKLFFGSGTQLSVL.

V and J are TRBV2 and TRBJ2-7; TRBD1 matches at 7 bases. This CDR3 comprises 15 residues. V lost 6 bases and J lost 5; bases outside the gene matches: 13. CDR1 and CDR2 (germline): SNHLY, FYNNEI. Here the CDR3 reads CASSPTGSLLDEQYF. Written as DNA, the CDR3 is TGTGCCAGCAGCCCGACAGGGAGCCTCCTGGACGAGCAGTACTTC.

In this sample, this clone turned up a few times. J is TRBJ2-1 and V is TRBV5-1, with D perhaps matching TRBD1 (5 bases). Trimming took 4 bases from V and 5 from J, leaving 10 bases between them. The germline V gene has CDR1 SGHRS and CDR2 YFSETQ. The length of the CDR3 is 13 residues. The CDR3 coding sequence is TGCGCCAGCAGCGGCACAGGTGACAATGAGCAGTTCTTC. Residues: CASSGTGDNEQFF.

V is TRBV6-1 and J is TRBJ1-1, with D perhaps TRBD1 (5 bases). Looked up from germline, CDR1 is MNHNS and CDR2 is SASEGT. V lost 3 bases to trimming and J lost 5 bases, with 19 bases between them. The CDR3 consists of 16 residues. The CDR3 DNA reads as TGTGCCAGCAGTGATCAGTTGGGGGGTTCTGGGACTGAAGCTTTCTTT. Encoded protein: CASSDQLGGSGTEAFF.

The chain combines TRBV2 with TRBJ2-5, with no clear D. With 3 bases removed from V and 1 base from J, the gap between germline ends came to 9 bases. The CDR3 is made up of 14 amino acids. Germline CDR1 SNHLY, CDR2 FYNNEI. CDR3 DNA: TGTGCCAGCAGTGATAGAGTTTTCCAAGAGACCCAGTACTTC. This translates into CASSDRVFQETQYF.

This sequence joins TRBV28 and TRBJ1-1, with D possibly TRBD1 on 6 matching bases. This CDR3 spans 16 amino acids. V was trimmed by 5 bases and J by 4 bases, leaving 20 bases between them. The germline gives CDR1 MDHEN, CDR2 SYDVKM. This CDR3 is CASSQLGAFPPTEAFF. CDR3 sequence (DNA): TGTGCCAGCAGTCAGTTGGGGGCCTTTCCGCCCACTGAAGCTTTCTTT.

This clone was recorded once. CDR3 loop: CASSLVQGKGEQYF. Written as DNA, the CDR3 is TGCGCCAGCAGCTTGGTACAGGGCAAGGGGGAGCAGTACTTC. This chain joins TRBV5-1 and TRBJ2-7; D perhaps matches TRBD1 (6 bases). CDR3 length: 14 amino acids. Germline V gene data show CDR1 as SGHRS and CDR2 as YFSETQ. Trimming left V 0 bases short and J 7 bases short, with 14 bases between. Full variable domain (missing parts from reference TRBV5-1 and TRBJ2-7): KAGVTQTPRYLIKTRGQQVTLSCSPISGHRSVSWYQQTPGQGLQFLFEYFSETQRNKGNFPGRFSGRQFSNSRSEMNVSTLELGDSALYLCASSLVQGKGEQYFGPGTRLTVT.

The CDR3 region is CASSVGPTVDETQYF. CDR3 nucleotides: TGTGCCAGCAGCGTAGGTCCGACAGTTGATGAGACCCAGTACTTC. V and J are TRBV9 and TRBJ2-5; D may be TRBD1 (5 bases). In germline, CDR1 is SGDLS, CDR2 YYNGEE. The CDR3 is made up of 15 amino acids. V lost 0 bases to trimming and J lost 5 bases, with 14 bases between them.

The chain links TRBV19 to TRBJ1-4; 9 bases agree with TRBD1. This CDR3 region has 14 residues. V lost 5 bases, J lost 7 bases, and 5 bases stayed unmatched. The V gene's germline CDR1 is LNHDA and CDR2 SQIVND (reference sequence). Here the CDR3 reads CASSAQGAFEKLFF. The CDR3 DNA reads TGTGCCAGTAGTGCACAGGGGGCTTTTGAAAAACTGTTTTTT.

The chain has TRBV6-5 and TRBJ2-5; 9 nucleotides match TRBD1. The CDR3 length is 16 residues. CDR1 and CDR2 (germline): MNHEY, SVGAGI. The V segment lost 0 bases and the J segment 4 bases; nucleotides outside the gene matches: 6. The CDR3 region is CASSYSRRTGAETQYF. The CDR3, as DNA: TGTGCCAGCAGTTACTCCCGAAGGACAGGGGCAGAGACCCAGTACTTC.

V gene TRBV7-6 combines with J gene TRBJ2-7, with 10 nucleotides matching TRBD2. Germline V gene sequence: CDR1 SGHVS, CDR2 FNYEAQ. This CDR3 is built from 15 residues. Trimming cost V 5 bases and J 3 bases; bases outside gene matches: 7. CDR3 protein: CASSEVPSGSYEQYF. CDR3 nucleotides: TGTGCCAGCAGCGAAGTCCCTAGCGGGAGCTACGAGCAGTACTTC.